This entry lists 10 T cell receptor beta chains sequenced from one sample in a study of beta chain features in type 1 diabetes. Every isolated RNA sample was fully reverse transcribed, so sequencing captured expressed TCRB transcripts. TCRdb's copy holds only in-frame clones and misses some; the assay was immunoSEQ multiplex PCR. The top ten clones hold around 0.45% of a sample with around 340,000 clones, around 8% of them seen once. Specimen: central memory CD4+ T cells from blood. These receptors originate from a woman between 18 and 29 years old in good health.

This clone was picked up a small number of times. Other DNA sequences in the sample encode the same CDR3. The V call is TRBV4-3, the J call TRBJ2-2, with D uncertain. The CDR3 contains 14 residues. Trimming took off 1 base at V and 2 bases at J, with 5 bases between the two ends. The germline V gene encodes CDR1 LGHNA and CDR2 YSLEER. As DNA, the CDR3 is TGCGCCAGCAGCCAAGCGGGTAACACCGGGGAGCTGTTTTTT. It encodes CASSQAGNTGELFF.

The gene calls are TRBV28 and TRBJ2-7; 11 positions match TRBD2. Germline trimming cut 6 bases from V and 6 bases from J; bases unmatched to any gene: 10. This CDR3 is 15 amino acids long. Germline V gene data show CDR1 as MDHEN and CDR2 as SYDVKM. The CDR3 nucleotides are TGTGCCAGCAGCACGCGACTAGCGGGAATACGCGAGCAGTACTTC. The encoded protein is CASSTRLAGIREQYF.

In this sample, this clone turned up a few times. The chain employs TRBV29-1 and TRBJ2-3; D perhaps matches TRBD1 (6 bases). Germline assignment: CDR1 SQVTM and CDR2 ANQGSEA. With 2 bases removed from V and 4 bases from J, the gap between germline ends came to 10 bases. The CDR3 length is 13 residues. The DNA of the CDR3 is TGCAGCGTTGAATACAGGGCCGCAGATACGCAGTATTTT. As protein: CSVEYRAADTQYF.

This clone was observed a few times. The chain recombines TRBV9 with TRBJ2-1; D gene uncertain. CDR3 length: 16 residues. V shed 0 bases and J shed 1 base, with 11 bases lying between them. Germline V lookup: CDR1 SGDLS, CDR2 YYNGEE. The CDR3 here is CASSVGPARSYNEQFF. For the CDR3, the DNA is TGTGCCAGCAGCGTAGGACCAGCTCGTTCCTACAATGAGCAGTTCTTC.

The chain couples TRBV19 to TRBJ1-4; the match to TRBD1 covers 8 bases. CDR1 is LNHDA and CDR2 is SQIVND in the germline V gene (reference sequence). Losses at the gene ends were 4 bases for V and 4 bases for J; bases not matched to a gene: 17. The CDR3 length is 19 residues. This chain's CDR3 is CASSTRAGGTVYNNEKLFF. In DNA form, the CDR3 reads TGTGCCAGTAGTACCCGGGCAGGGGGCACGGTGTATAATAATGAAAAACTGTTTTTT.

This clone came up a few times. The V gene is TRBV7-9, the J gene TRBJ1-4; D remains ambiguous. The V end was cut by 1 base, the J end by 4 bases, with 7 bases between. The CDR3 covers 14 residues. CDR1 and CDR2 from the germline V gene are SEHNR and FQNEAQ (reference sequence). The DNA for the CDR3 is TGTGCCAGCAGCTTAGTCCCAAATAATGAAAAACTGTTTTTT. As protein: CASSLVPNNEKLFF.

This clone was observed many times. The chain uses TRBV28 and TRBJ1-5, with D uncertain. Trimming took off 2 bases at V and 16 bases at J, with 18 bases between the two ends. Germline values: CDR1 MDHEN, CDR2 SYDVKM. This CDR3 comprises 13 residues. The CDR3 nucleotides read TGTGCCAGCAGTTTAGAAGCTCGGAGGAATGCTCATTTT. It is translated as CASSLEARRNAHF.

The chain carries TRBV15 and TRBJ2-5, with D perhaps matching TRBD1 or TRBD2 (6 bases each). The CDR3 has 15 amino acids. The ends were cut back, 0 bases at V and 3 bases at J, with 11 bases in the middle. Germline assignment: CDR1 LNHNV and CDR2 YYDKDF (reference sequence). The CDR3 bases are TGTGCCACCAGCAGAGATGGGGGCGGGAAAGAGACCCAGTACTTC. Amino acid sequence: CATSRDGGGKETQYF.

The rearrangement uses TRBV7-9 and TRBJ2-7; 7 nucleotides match TRBD1. In germline, CDR1 is SEHNR, CDR2 FQNEAQ (reference sequence). J gave up 5 bases and V 5 bases, and 18 bases lay outside the gene matches. The CDR3 has 17 residues. The CDR3 DNA is TGTGCCAGCAGCCCTAGGGGGCTGAGACGGGGTTACGACGAGCAGTACTTC. As protein: CASSPRGLRRGYDEQYF. The complete variable domain, with remaining parts taken from reference TRBV7-9 and TRBJ2-7, reads DTGVSQNPRHKITKRGQNVTFRCDPISEHNRLYWYRQTLGQGPEFLTYFQNEAQLEKSRLLSDRFSAERPKGSFSTLEIQRTEQGDSAMYLCASSPRGLRRGYDEQYFGPGTRLTVT.

This clone was picked up many times. This CDR3 reads CASSMTREAFF. CDR3 DNA sequence: TGTGCCAGTAGTATGACTCGAGAAGCTTTCTTT. V usage is TRBV19 and J usage is TRBJ1-1; D ambiguous. V was clipped by 3 bases and J by 8 bases, with 7 bases between them. The germline V gene encodes CDR1 LNHDA and CDR2 SQIVND (reference sequence). This CDR3 has 11 residues.